This T cell receptor beta chain was captured in a study of cytomegalovirus exposure and HLA in healthy donors. Both 60 Vbeta primers and 13 Jbeta primers went into the PCR. Libraries were prepared by immunoSEQ multiplex PCR; TCRdb keeps only in-frame clonotypes and omits some of them. This sample has some 77,000 clones; approximately 80% occur once, and the top ten carry more than 20%. Concerning this clone itself: Its antigen remains unknown.

Study-level points and caveats: The availability of immune exposure information extended only to CMV serostatus.

Germline V gene lookup returns CDR1 MNHNS and CDR2 SASEGT. The V and J ends lost 7 bases and 0 bases respectively, with 7 bases between them. This CDR3 is 13 amino acids long. The sequencing sample was made of PBMCs. The chain couples TRBV6-1 to TRBJ1-5; D is unclear. This clonotype originated in a woman aged 50 to 65 in good health and CMV-seropositive. The CDR3 coding sequence is TGTGCCAGCACCGGGAGTAGCAATCAGCCCCAGCATTTT. Its translation: CASTGSSNQPQHF.